The 7 T cell receptor beta chains presented below share a single source sample, sequenced in a study of OX40 agonist ivuxolimab in advanced cancers. The table came from immunoSEQ multiplex PCR; TCRdb's copy has only in-frame clones and leaves some out. Among over 45,000 clones, about 94% were seen once, and the ten largest hold 15% to 20%. This specimen was CD4+ or CD8+ T cells sorted from blood, taken in a trial of the OX40 agonist ivuxolimab. The receptor source for this set is an adult with an advanced solid tumor such as melanoma, head and neck, liver or kidney cancer.

In its sample, this clone was seen once. V gene TRBV28 combines with J gene TRBJ1-1; 7 bases agree with TRBD1. Germline CDR1 and CDR2: MDHEN and SYDVKM. V was clipped by 5 bases and J by 5 bases; unmatched bases: 5. The CDR3 length is 13 residues. CDR3 sequence (DNA): TGTGCCAGCAGTCACGACAGGGAAACTGAAGCTTTCTTT. Protein sequence: CASSHDRETEAFF.

The rearrangement joins TRBV21-1 to TRBJ2-1. TRBV21-1 is a pseudogene locus. This CDR3 has 13 residues. The CDR3 loop is CASSKGVGNEQFF. CDR3 bases: TGTGCCAGCAGCAAAGGAGTGGGAAATGAGCAGTTCTTC.

The chain recombines TRBV9 with TRBJ2-3; D remains unclear. The CDR3 consists of 15 residues. The V gene lost 4 bases and the J gene lost 1 base, with 13 bases spanning the gap. Germline assignment: CDR1 SGDLS and CDR2 YYNGEE. The CDR3: CASSLRLVGTDTQYF. CDR3 nucleotides: TGTGCCAGCAGCCTACGACTTGTTGGCACAGATACGCAGTATTTT.

This clone has a single count. V is TRBV4-3 and J is TRBJ2-7, with a weak D call TRBD2 (6 bases). The CDR3 spans 13 residues. Germline CDR1 is LGHNA and CDR2 is YSLEER. Trimming removed 2 bases at V and 3 bases at J, with 8 bases between. CDR3 in DNA: TGCGCCAGCAGCCAAACTAGCTTCTACGAGCAGTACTTC. This gives the protein CASSQTSFYEQYF.

The chain couples TRBV27 to TRBJ1-1; maybe TRBD1 (5 bases). Germline V gene lookup returns CDR1 MNHEY and CDR2 SMNVEV (reference sequence). The CDR3 is 17 amino acids. Deletions cut 6 bases from V and 3 bases from J, with 23 bases between. DNA for the CDR3: TGTGCCAGCAGCCCCGTCGGGGGAGTCTTGGTGGACACTGAAGCTTTCTTT. Translated, it gives CASSPVGGVLVDTEAFF.

This chain joins TRBV15 and TRBJ1-5, with D unclear. Trimming removed 1 base at V and 1 base at J, with 5 bases between. Germline V gene lookup returns CDR1 LNHNV and CDR2 YYDKDF (reference sequence). The length of the CDR3 is 14 residues. CDR3 bases: TGTGCCACCAGCAGAGGGCAGAGCAATCAGCCCCAGCATTTT. Protein sequence: CATSRGQSNQPQHF.

This clone occurred once. CDR3: CASSGYRGANYGYTF. DNA for the CDR3: TGTGCCAGCAGTGGTTACAGGGGAGCTAACTATGGCTACACCTTC. The genes are TRBV2 and TRBJ1-2; the match to TRBD1 covers 7 bases. Germline V lookup: CDR1 SNHLY, CDR2 FYNNEI. The CDR3 is made up of 15 amino acids. V trimming: 4 bases; J trimming: 0 bases; junction bases outside the gene matches: 5.